This T cell receptor beta chain was sequenced during a study of shared clonotypes between healthy human individuals. Naive CD8 cells, CD45RO-negative and positively selected for CCR7, excluded terminally differentiated effector memory CD45RA+ cells. All donors qualified as healthy HIV-negative adults and had experienced no recent acute infections or vaccinations. Study-wide results and caveats: A reduction in generation probabilities was seen for non-shared clonotypes relative to those shared by all four donors. The study generally estimated greater richness for naive than memory subsets.

About this clone: The antigen remains undetermined.

Sequencing used immunoSEQ multiplex PCR; TCRdb keeps in-frame clones, though not all of them. The table lists more than 550,000 clones, 92% of them singletons. The ends lost 1 base at V and 9 bases at J; junction bases unmatched: 10. The CDR3 totals 15 residues. CDR1 is SGHTS and CDR2 is YDEGEE in the germline V gene. The clonotype was recovered from a man under 40 in good health. The chain has TRBV5-8 and TRBJ2-1; 7 bases align to TRBD2. Input material: naive CD8+ T cells sorted from blood. DNA of the CDR3: TGTGCCAGCAGCTTGATCCTAGCGGATAGGGGTGAGCAGTTCTTC. Encoded protein: CASSLILADRGEQFF.